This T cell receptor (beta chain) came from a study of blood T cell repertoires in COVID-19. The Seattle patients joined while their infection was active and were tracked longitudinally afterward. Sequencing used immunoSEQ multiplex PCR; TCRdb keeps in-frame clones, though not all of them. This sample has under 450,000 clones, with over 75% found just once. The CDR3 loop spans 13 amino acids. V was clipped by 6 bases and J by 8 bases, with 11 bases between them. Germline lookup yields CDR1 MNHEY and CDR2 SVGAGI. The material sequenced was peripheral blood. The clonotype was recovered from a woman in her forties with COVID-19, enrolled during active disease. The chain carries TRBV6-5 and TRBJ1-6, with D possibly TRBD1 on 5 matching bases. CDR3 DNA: TGTGCCAGCAGACCGGACAAGTATTCACCCCTCCACTTT. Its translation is CASRPDKYSPLHF.